The 20 T cell receptor beta chains below were found in one sample sequenced in a study of control samples from healthy donors and cancer patients. Method: immunoSEQ multiplex PCR; TCRdb's copy keeps in-frame clones and lacks some. The sample carries about 98,000 clones, 79% recorded once. Sequenced sample: blood. The receptors derive from a woman under 40 in good health.

The rearrangement links TRBV4-1 to TRBJ2-7; D is perhaps TRBD1 (6 bases). Per the germline V gene, CDR1 is MGHRA and CDR2 is YSYEKL. The V end lost 1 base, the J end lost 3 bases, and 13 bases lay between the germline ends. The CDR3 covers 15 residues. In DNA form, the CDR3 reads TGCGCCAGCAGCCAAGTCGGGGACAAAATCTACGAGCAGTACTTC. Amino acid sequence: CASSQVGDKIYEQYF.

This chain joins TRBV4-2 and TRBJ2-1; D may match TRBD1 or TRBD2 (6 bases each). Trimming pared 4 bases from V and 4 bases from J, leaving 20 bases between. The CDR3 runs 17 residues. Germline loops: CDR1 LGHNA, CDR2 YNFKEQ. DNA of the CDR3: TGTGCCAGCAGCCGGAGCCGGGGCGGGGACAATTACAATGAGCAGTTCTTC. Encoded protein: CASSRSRGGDNYNEQFF.

This chain links TRBV5-1 with TRBJ2-2; no clear D. There are 15 residues in the CDR3. CDR1 is SGHRS and CDR2 is YFSETQ in the germline V gene. The V gene lost 5 bases and the J gene lost 0 bases, with 11 bases spanning the gap. The CDR3 region has the DNA TGCGCCAGCAGTAGAGTTCAGTCGAACACCGGGGAGCTGTTTTTT. Residues: CASSRVQSNTGELFF. Full variable domain (rest looked up from reference TRBV5-1 and TRBJ2-2): KAGVTQTPRYLIKTRGQQVTLSCSPISGHRSVSWYQQTPGQGLQFLFEYFSETQRNKGNFPGRFSGRQFSNSRSEMNVSTLELGDSALYLCASSRVQSNTGELFFGEGSRLTVL.

This chain connects TRBV6-2 or TRBV6-3 to TRBJ1-3; D might be TRBD1 (5 bases). V lost 0 bases and J 0 bases, leaving 9 bases between the germline ends. CDR3 size: 16 residues. Germline CDR1 and CDR2: MNHEY and SVGEGT. DNA for the CDR3: TGTGCCAGCAGTTACTCGAGGGGCATCTCTGGAAACACCATATATTTT. Its protein product is CASSYSRGISGNTIYF.

There are a few counts of this clone. The rearrangement uses TRBV30 and TRBJ1-1; the D gene is possibly TRBD1 (6 bases). Germline CDR1 GTSNPN, CDR2 SVGIG (reference sequence). The CDR3 is made up of 15 amino acids. The germline V and J ends were trimmed by 2 bases and 0 bases, with 13 bases remaining between them. The DNA of the CDR3 is TGTGCCTGGAGTCCTACCGGGACACTGAACACTGAAGCTTTCTTT. Translated, it gives CAWSPTGTLNTEAFF. The full variable domain, its missing parts supplied by reference TRBV30 and TRBJ1-1, is SQTIHQWPATLVQPVGSPLSLECTVEGTSNPNLYWYRQAAGRGLQLLFYSVGIGQISSEVPQNLSASRPQDRQFILSSKKLLLSDSGFYLCAWSPTGTLNTEAFFGQGTRLTVV.

The rearrangement uses TRBV29-1 and TRBJ2-3; D tentatively reads TRBD1 or TRBD2 (5 bases each). CDR1 SQVTM and CDR2 ANQGSEA come from the germline V gene. V was pared by 3 bases and J by 1 base, with 14 bases between. This CDR3 has 15 amino acids. DNA for the CDR3: TGCAGCGTTGACGGGGCCGGAGGACGCACAGATACGCAGTATTTT. Translating gives CSVDGAGGRTDTQYF.

The chain uses TRBV19 and TRBJ2-1; 8 positions agree with TRBD1. This CDR3 spans 14 amino acids. The trim removed 6 bases at V and 4 bases at J, leaving 5 bases unmatched. CDR1 is LNHDA, CDR2 SQIVND, per germline (reference sequence). This CDR3 reads CASSRDRHYNEQFF. As DNA, the CDR3 is TGTGCCAGTAGCCGGGACAGGCATTACAATGAGCAGTTCTTC. The full variable domain, with the rest looked up from reference TRBV19 and TRBJ2-1, is DGGITQSPKYLFRKEGQNVTLSCEQNLNHDAMYWYRQDPGQGLRLIYYSQIVNDFQKGDIAEGYSVSREKKESFPLTVTSAQKNPTAFYLCASSRDRHYNEQFFGPGTRLTVL.

The V call is TRBV24-1, the J call TRBJ2-5; tentative D call: TRBD1 (7 bases). Trimming took 3 bases from V and 2 from J, leaving 12 bases between them. Germline-derived CDR1 and CDR2 are KGHDR and SFDVKD. The CDR3 has 15 residues. The CDR3 DNA sequence: TGTGCCACCAGTGATGCGGGACAGCCACAAGAGACCCAGTACTTC. The encoded protein is CATSDAGQPQETQYF.

The chain uses TRBV3-1 (or the pseudogene TRBV3-2) and TRBJ2-5, with D maybe TRBD2 (7 bases). Trimming took 4 bases from V and 2 from J, leaving 17 bases between them. The CDR3 has 16 residues. From germline, CDR1 is LGHDT and CDR2 YNNKEL (reference sequence). The CDR3 coding sequence is TGTGCCAGCAGCCTTCAGGGGTGGGGGGGACAAGAGACCCAGTACTTC. It specifies CASSLQGWGGQETQYF.

The genes are TRBV19 and TRBJ1-5; TRBD1 matches at 11 bases. V was pared by 4 bases and J by 0 bases, with 5 bases of the junction left unmatched. CDR1 LNHDA and CDR2 SQIVND come from the germline V gene (reference sequence). This CDR3 has 17 amino acids. This chain's CDR3 is CASSTGQGANSNQPQHF. The CDR3, as DNA: TGTGCCAGTAGTACCGGACAGGGGGCAAATAGCAATCAGCCCCAGCATTTT.

This clone was picked up a small number of times. V and J are TRBV19 and TRBJ2-7; D remains ambiguous. V shed 3 bases and J shed 6 bases, with 18 bases lying between them. The CDR3 is made up of 15 amino acids. Germline V gene data show CDR1 as LNHDA and CDR2 as SQIVND (reference sequence). The CDR3 spells CASSIFPSLRTEQYF. CDR3 DNA sequence: TGTGCCAGTAGTATCTTCCCTTCCCTTCGTACCGAGCAGTACTTC. The full variable domain, with the rest looked up from reference TRBV19 and TRBJ2-7, is DGGITQSPKYLFRKEGQNVTLSCEQNLNHDAMYWYRQDPGQGLRLIYYSQIVNDFQKGDIAEGYSVSREKKESFPLTVTSAQKNPTAFYLCASSIFPSLRTEQYFGPGTRLTVT.

The CDR3 reads CASSTGTFGGSPLHF. The CDR3 DNA is TGTGCCAGCAGCACCGGGACATTCGGCGGCTCACCCCTCCACTTT. This chain joins TRBV2 and TRBJ1-6, with D maybe TRBD1 (6 bases). CDR3 length: 15 amino acids. The germline V gene has CDR1 SNHLY and CDR2 FYNNEI. V was trimmed by 6 bases and J by 10 bases, leaving 19 bases between them.

The gene calls are TRBV10-2 and TRBJ1-5; D is unresolved. This CDR3 has 14 amino acids. The germline CDR1 and CDR2 sequences are WSHSY and SAAADI. Trimming pared 2 bases from V and 7 bases from J, leaving 12 bases between. In DNA, the CDR3 is TGCGCCAGCAGTGAGAGGTCCCTAGGGCAGCCCCAGCATTTT. Translation gives CASSERSLGQPQHF.

The chain carries TRBV30 and TRBJ2-1; 7 bases fit TRBD2. Germline V CDR1 and CDR2: GTSNPN, SVGIG (reference sequence). J gave up 4 bases and V 0 bases, and 3 bases lay outside the gene matches. CDR3 size: 14 residues. In DNA form, the CDR3 reads TGTGCCTGGAGTGTCAGCGGGGTTTACAATGAGCAGTTCTTC. This gives the protein CAWSVSGVYNEQFF.

The chain recombines TRBV5-4 with TRBJ1-2; possibly TRBD1 for D (6 bases). Germline lookup yields CDR1 SGHNT and CDR2 YYREEE (reference sequence). V was trimmed by 6 bases and J by 2 bases, leaving 14 bases between them. CDR3 length equals 14 residues. The CDR3 DNA sequence: TGTGCCAGCAAACAGGGTCCAAACAACTATGGCTACACCTTC. This codes for CASKQGPNNYGYTF.

The V and J genes are TRBV30 and TRBJ1-4; D remains ambiguous. Deletions cut 3 bases from V and 9 bases from J, with 20 bases between. Germline values: CDR1 GTSNPN, CDR2 SVGIG (reference sequence). The CDR3 sequence is 15 residues long. CDR3 coding DNA: TGTGCCTGGAGCGGGGAGGCTACCAAAGGGAAAAAACTGTTTTTT. Protein sequence: CAWSGEATKGKKLFF. The full variable domain, completed using reference TRBV30 and TRBJ1-4, is SQTIHQWPATLVQPVGSPLSLECTVEGTSNPNLYWYRQAAGRGLQLLFYSVGIGQISSEVPQNLSASRPQDRQFILSSKKLLLSDSGFYLCAWSGEATKGKKLFFGSGTQLSVL.

This clone was recorded a few times. The CDR3 bases are TGTGCCAGCAGCCCCTCAGGGTTAGGGGCCAACGTCCTGACTTTC. Amino acids: CASSPSGLGANVLTF. The V gene is TRBV7-3, the J gene TRBJ2-6; possible D gene TRBD1, 5 bases. Trimming pared 5 bases from V and 4 bases from J, leaving 12 bases between. The length of the CDR3 is 15 residues. Germline loops: CDR1 SGHTA, CDR2 FQGTGA.

This chain links TRBV5-4 with TRBJ1-2; D perhaps matches TRBD1 (6 bases). CDR1 and CDR2 from the germline V gene are SGHNT and YYREEE (reference sequence). This CDR3 is built from 15 residues. Between the trimmed V and J ends, which lost 4 bases and 8 bases, there was a span of 21 bases. CDR3 in DNA: TGTGCCAGCAGCAAACGGACAGCCTCGGCGGAAGGCTACACCTTC. Its translation: CASSKRTASAEGYTF.

The V and J genes are TRBV4-3 and TRBJ2-3; D is tentatively TRBD1 or TRBD2 (5 bases each). This CDR3 spans 16 amino acids. From germline, CDR1 is LGHNA and CDR2 YSLEER. The V gene lost 1 base and the J gene lost 4 bases, with 15 bases spanning the gap. This CDR3 is CASSQGPGRSADTQYF. Here the CDR3 DNA reads TGCGCCAGCAGCCAAGGTCCGGGGCGCTCGGCAGATACGCAGTATTTT.

This clone has only one observation. This chain joins TRBV6-2 or TRBV6-3 and TRBJ2-1; D remains unclear. V was trimmed by 4 bases and J by 8 bases, leaving 9 bases between them. The CDR3 is 12 residues long. Germline CDR1 and CDR2: MNHEY and SVGEGT. Here the CDR3 reads CASSSTPYEQFF. The CDR3 DNA follows: TGTGCCAGCAGTTCTACTCCGTATGAGCAGTTCTTC.